One TCR beta chain is described in this entry. Its antigen is still unknown. Germline-derived CDR1 and CDR2 are LNHDA and SQIVND (reference sequence). V lost 9 bases, J lost 0 bases, and 14 bases stayed unmatched. The CDR3 contains 17 residues. This sample was taken from a study of regulatory T cells in long-lasting Graves disease. Study results and limitations: No thyroid tissue was studied; the work used peripheral blood only. Persistent disease was characterized by preferential usage of TRBV28, TRBJ1-2 and TRBJ2-5.

Noted time point: persistent/refractory GD, antithyroid drugs over 5 years with positive TRAb. PBMC RNA served as the TCR library source. Assembly of TCR beta libraries relied on iRepertoire HTBI primers together with Arm-PCR of CDR3 regions. TCRdb reanalysed the multiplex PCR reads using MiXCR and keeps one entry per CDR3 protein. The sample lists approximately 690,000 distinct CDR3 sequences; 30% were seen once. This TCR was recovered from a female donor with Graves disease. The chain is built from TRBV19 and TRBJ1-5; 7 nucleotides agree with TRBD1. The sequencing used peripheral blood mononuclear cells (PBMCs), collected when the disease was refractory, from a patient treated with antithyroid drugs. The CDR3 protein is CASSMRDRDFSNQPQHF. In DNA, the CDR3 is TGTGCCAGCTCCATGAGAGACAGGGATTTTAGCAATCAGCCCCAGCATTTT.